This T cell receptor beta chain was found in a study of Ad26.COV2.S vaccination and SARS-CoV-2 variants. The CDR3 spans 17 residues. V lost 5 bases to trimming and J lost 0 bases; unmatched junction nucleotides: 5. From germline, CDR1 is MNHNY and CDR2 SVGAGI (reference sequence). Some clones are missing from TCRdb's copy, which holds only in-frame ones; the method was immunoSEQ multiplex PCR. Of about 350,000 clones in the sample, under 95% were seen once. A note on this clone: Its antigen remains unknown.

Study results and limitations: After vaccination, reports described spike-specific CD8+ and CD4+ T cell responses as showing substantial breadth. Vaccinees and placebo recipients showed similar non-spike TCR breadth. The TCR-based breadth and depth measures might underestimate overall T cell responses. Relative to placebo recipients, vaccine recipients exhibited elevated spike-specific TCR breadth.

This clonotype was obtained from a human donor who had recovered from COVID-19. The chain couples TRBV6-6 to TRBJ1-4, with TRBD1 identical over 11 bases. The material was peripheral blood, obtained after recovery from COVID-19. The CDR3 DNA follows: TGTGCCAGCAGTCCCCGGGACAGGGGGGCAACTAATGAAAAACTGTTTTTT. This codes for CASSPRDRGATNEKLFF.